What follows are 13 T cell receptor beta chains derived from one specimen sequenced in a study of blood T cell repertoires in COVID-19. The method was immunoSEQ multiplex PCR; TCRdb's version includes in-frame clones alone and lacks a portion of them. The sample gives fewer than 350,000 clones, roughly 86% of which show up once; 9% to 9.5% is in the top ten. Sequences were obtained from peripheral blood. Receptors originate from a man younger than 30 with active or convalescent COVID-19.

The chain links TRBV5-1 to TRBJ1-2, with D perhaps matching TRBD1 (5 bases). The CDR3 loop spans 15 amino acids. V was pared by 0 bases and J by 8 bases, with 17 bases between. The germline CDR1 and CDR2 sequences are SGHRS and YFSETQ. This CDR3 is CASSLVGAEQWGYTF. The DNA of the CDR3 is TGCGCCAGCAGCTTGGTTGGGGCGGAGCAGTGGGGCTACACCTTC.

The chain combines TRBV7-2 with TRBJ2-7, with 10 bases fitting TRBD2. This CDR3 is built from 17 residues. The J segment lost 2 bases and the V segment lost 5 bases, leaving 12 bases of the junction unmatched. Germline CDR1 is SGHTA and CDR2 is FQGNSA. The CDR3 region has the DNA TGTGCCAGCAGCGCCAGCAACGAGCGGGGGGGAACCTACGAGCAGTACTTC. Translating gives CASSASNERGGTYEQYF.

The gene calls are TRBV19 and TRBJ2-7; D gene ambiguous. Trimming took off 3 bases at V and 0 bases at J, with 12 bases between the two ends. Germline CDR1 and CDR2: LNHDA and SQIVND (reference sequence). The CDR3 runs 15 residues. CDR3 protein: CASSIYEASSYEQYF. The CDR3 region has the DNA TGTGCCAGTAGTATTTACGAGGCCTCCTCCTACGAGCAGTACTTC.

The chain joins TRBV2 to TRBJ1-4, with D perhaps matching TRBD1 (5 bases). The CDR3 runs to 15 residues. V shed 4 bases and J shed 6 bases, with 15 bases lying between them. The germline V gene encodes CDR1 SNHLY and CDR2 FYNNEI. CDR3 residues: CASSGRQGAYEKLFF. The CDR3 DNA reads as TGTGCCAGCAGTGGTAGGCAAGGGGCGTATGAAAAACTGTTTTTT.

The V call is TRBV7-9, the J call TRBJ1-2, with D hard to call. Per germline, CDR1 SEHNR and CDR2 FQNEAQ (reference sequence). Deletions cut 6 bases from V and 3 bases from J, with 11 bases between. The CDR3 has 13 residues. Here the CDR3 reads CASSSGSDYGYTF. CDR3 in DNA: TGTGCCAGCAGTTCCGGGTCGGACTATGGCTACACCTTC.

The chain recombines TRBV4-2 with TRBJ2-2; 10 nucleotides match TRBD1. CDR1 is LGHNA and CDR2 is YNFKEQ in the germline V gene. After removal of 8 bases from V and 5 bases from J, the junction contained 5 bases not matched to a gene. CDR3 size: 14 residues. In DNA, the CDR3 is TGTGCCAGCGGAAGACAGGGGGCGACCGGGGAGCTGTTTTTT. It codes for CASGRQGATGELFF.

V gene TRBV28 combines with J gene TRBJ1-6, with TRBD1 as a possible D gene (5 bases). The V gene's germline CDR1 is MDHEN and CDR2 SYDVKM. Trimming removed 6 bases at V and 9 bases at J, with 18 bases between. The CDR3 consists of 15 residues. The CDR3 region has the DNA TGTGCCAGCAGACGTGGAGGGGCTCGGGGTTCACCCCTCCACTTT. It yields the protein CASRRGGARGSPLHF.

This chain links TRBV2 with TRBJ2-3; perhaps TRBD2 as D (7 bases). The CDR3 sequence is 14 residues long. Per germline, CDR1 SNHLY and CDR2 FYNNEI. This CDR3 reads CAGRAGARTDTQYF. In DNA, the CDR3 is TGTGCTGGGAGGGCGGGGGCCCGGACAGATACGCAGTATTTT.

The chain combines TRBV18 with TRBJ2-5, with 8 bases fitting TRBD1. The CDR3 extends over 13 amino acids. After removal of 5 bases from V and 2 bases from J, the junction contained 1 base not matched to a gene. Germline CDR1 reads KGHSH; CDR2 reads LQKENI. The CDR3 sequence is CASSWTGQETQYF. The DNA for the CDR3 is TGTGCCAGCTCATGGACAGGGCAAGAGACCCAGTACTTC.

The chain has TRBV11-2 and TRBJ2-7; perhaps TRBD1 as D (6 bases). Trimming removed 5 bases from V and 4 bases from J, with 9 bases in between. Germline V gene sequence: CDR1 SGHAT, CDR2 FQNNGV. The CDR3 consists of 12 residues. In nucleotides, the CDR3 is TGTGCCAGCAGCATAACAGGGTACGAGCAGTACTTC. It codes for CASSITGYEQYF. The complete variable domain, with remaining parts taken from reference TRBV11-2 and TRBJ2-7, reads EAGVAQSPRYKIIEKRQSVAFWCNPISGHATLYWYQQILGQGPKLLIQFQNNGVVDDSQLPKDRFSAERLKGVDSTLKIQPAKLEDSAVYLCASSITGYEQYFGPGTRLTVT.

CDR3 DNA sequence: TGTGCCGTACCGGGACAGGGAAACAATGAGCAGTTCTTC. It codes for CAVPGQGNNEQFF. The chain has TRBV5-4 and TRBJ2-1; 9 bases are shared with TRBD1. The CDR3 length is 13 residues. Germline CDR1 is SGHNT and CDR2 is YYREEE (reference sequence). Losses at the gene ends were 10 bases for V and 5 bases for J; bases not matched to a gene: 7.

This clone was found once. V is TRBV6-2 or TRBV6-3 and J is TRBJ1-5, with 8 bases aligning to TRBD1. The V gene's germline CDR1 is MNHEY and CDR2 SVGEGT. Losses at the gene ends were 2 bases for V and 6 bases for J; bases not matched to a gene: 6. The CDR3 consists of 15 residues. The CDR3 DNA reads as TGTGCCAGCAGTTACCTCCAGGGGGCAGGTCAGCCCCAGCATTTT. It specifies CASSYLQGAGQPQHF.

This clone was seen more than once but under ten times. The V gene is TRBV5-1, the J gene TRBJ1-5, with D hard to call. Germline V CDR1 and CDR2: SGHRS, YFSETQ. V was trimmed by 0 bases and J by 6 bases, leaving 7 bases between them. This CDR3 contains 13 residues. The chain's CDR3 is CASSLAGGQPQHF. The CDR3, as DNA: TGCGCCAGCAGCTTGGCCGGAGGTCAGCCCCAGCATTTT.